This entry describes one T cell receptor beta chain. It has no known antigen specificity. Per-base qualities were not stored, and no clone one base away is much larger. Deletion took 1 base off V and 1 base off J, with a span of 8 bases between the germline ends. The CDR3 starts with the cysteine, ends with the phenylalanine, and has 14 residues. CDR3 DNA only is kept here, 42 bases in frame from base 1. The germline V gene (reference sequence) yields PRHDT for CDR1 and FYEKMQ for CDR2. TCR CDR3 regions were amplified from genomic DNA by multiplex PCR using the deep immunoSEQ assay. For each cell subset, the extracted genomic DNA was distributed evenly across all wells of several immunoSEQ 96-well plates, and each plate served as one replicate. For unsorted PBMC, approximately 290 ng of genomic DNA, equivalent to about 30,000 T cell genomes, went into each replicate PCR. Genomic DNA from unsorted PBMC was sequenced over ten immunoSEQ deep assay plates. Purified libraries were measured with a Qubit 3.0 fluorometer, size-checked on a Bioanalyzer 2100, and measured again with the KAPA Library Quantification kit. Each immunoSEQ 96-well plate was sequenced on its own single-read 150-cycle Illumina NextSeq 550 flow cell. The authors processed their data as follows. Because the immunoSEQ output included only junctional sequences and no quality scores, the filtering could not be the same as the filtering used for full-length reads. Sequences were annotated with PyIR, a Python wrapper for IgBLAST v1.9, using IMGT germline references to assign V/J genes and CDR3. Reads were removed for weak V/J assignments (E-value above 1e-6), missing CDR3, stop codons, out-of-frame junctions, or ambiguous translated residues. V3J clonotypes were defined as sequences sharing the same inferred V gene, J gene, and CDR3 amino acid sequence. Percentage overlap between repertoires was computed as shared unique clonotypes divided by the size of the smaller repertoire. Three approaches were used to assess repertoire richness: RTK rarefaction, the Chao1 estimator, and Recon v2.1 estimates of unobserved clonotypes. Entries here come from immuneACCESS through TCRdb and include only in-frame sequences with V and J called. Some clones fail to appear in such tables; in the studies checked, an unresolved V gene covers under half of the shortfall, and the cause of the remainder is unknown. For V, J and clone size, that table is used; D and trimming come from the DNA. Present in this sample are around 500,000 clones, 65% to 80% of which were seen just once. Approximately 12% of the sample comes from the top ten.

The data belong to a study of shared clonotypes between healthy human individuals (TCRdb year 2020). With respect to the entire study: The cohort included three men and a couple of women between 18 and 49 years of age. Libraries were prepared and TCR repertoires were sequenced by different laboratories using diverse techniques, in order to increase sequencing depth and limit assay-specific biases. Per donor, leukapheresis produced somewhere between about 0.9 and 10 billion PBMCs. Blood TCR repertoires of roughly 5 healthy adults were deeply sequenced to estimate repertoire size and the extent of clonotype sharing between individuals.

The donors were healthy, HIV-negative adults who had no recently reported acute infections or vaccinations. All donors were Caucasian adults living in Nashville, Tennessee, USA. For unsorted samples, 70 million to 95 million PBMCs were counted, and genomic DNA was extracted using the QIAamp DNA Blood Mini kit. Blood was obtained by leukapheresis, after which PBMCs were separated by Ficoll-Histopaque density gradient centrifugation and cryopreserved in liquid nitrogen vapor phase. Points the paper makes about the study in general: Pairwise subsampling led to the expectation that sequencing depth would affect the degree of clonotype sharing among donors. The small number of donors limited the genetic and exposure-history diversity represented. Sampling was restricted to blood, and TCR repertoires in tissue are likely to differ from TCR repertoires in blood.

The chain is encoded by TRBV13 joined to TRBJ2-7; the D call is possibly TRBD1 or TRBD2, each sharing 5 bases. What was sequenced was PBMCs. This TCR derives from a woman aged 40 to 55 in good health. Some clones in this sample may be carry-over from other donors' samples. The DNA sequence is as follows: TGTGCCAGCAGCTTAGCAGGGAGTTCCTACGAGCAGTACTTC. This sequence encodes CASSLAGSSYEQYF.